This T cell receptor beta chain was captured in a study of OX40 agonist ivuxolimab in advanced cancers. The study in broad terms: Ivuxolimab, which targeted the costimulatory receptor OX40 (CD134), was an agonistic, fully human IgG2 monoclonal antibody. Partial responses occurred in three dose-escalation patients: two with cutaneous melanoma and one with hepatocellular carcinoma. Intravenous ivuxolimab was administered to patients every 2 weeks at six dose levels: 0.01, 0.1, 0.3, 1.5, 3 and 10 mg/kg. Patients were allowed to have had prior anti-PD-1, anti-PD-L1 or anti-CTLA-4 therapy, and approximately 40% of the dose-escalation patients had previously received checkpoint inhibitors. The dose-escalation cohort was 80% to 90% male with a mean age of around 62 years, ranging from 23 to 79. Of the roughly 52 dose-escalation patients, hepatocellular carcinoma was present in approximately 20, melanoma in approximately 15, renal cell carcinoma in 9 and head and neck cancer in 9. The monotherapy dose-escalation portion (N of about 50 patients) of the phase I ivuxolimab trial is reported in the paper. The point of sequencing TCRbeta in the periphery was to test whether ivuxolimab changed TCR sequence diversity and drove clonal T-cell expansion.

Patients with autoimmune disease history or receiving systemic immunosuppression were excluded from the trial. Peripheral blood for TCR sequencing was collected from all dose cohorts at baseline, on cycle 4 day 1, and on cycle 7 day 1. Samples came from an open-label, multicenter, first-in-human phase I dose-escalation trial of ivuxolimab. Adults with locally advanced or metastatic melanoma, renal cell carcinoma, hepatocellular carcinoma or head and neck squamous cell carcinoma were enrolled in the trial. CD4+ and CD8+ T cells were sorted separately from peripheral blood before TCR sequencing. The paper as a whole reports these results and caveats: Low levels of normalized T-cell clonal expansion were also seen in some patients who did not respond. Partial responders in the 0.1-3.0 mg/kg groups had among the lowest normalized peripheral clonal expansion, especially among CD8+ T cells. The antigen specificity of the peripheral T cells that underwent clonal expansion was not determined. At doses from 0.1 to 3.0 mg/kg, clonal expansion was seen in both CD4+ and CD8+ blood T cells between baseline and week 6. After ivuxolimab, CD8+ T cells had more expanded clones than CD4+ T cells on average.

Trimming removed 3 bases from V and 7 bases from J, leaving 16 bases between the germline ends. Including cysteine and phenylalanine, the CDR3 has 15 amino acids. The CDR3 DNA has 45 bases and is translated from base 1. From a lookup of the germline V gene (reference sequence), CDR1 and CDR2 are MNHEY and SMNVEV. This clone was picked up one time. Its antigen has not been determined. No base quality information exists; no much larger clone differs at one position. Genomic DNA was extracted from sorted cells for sequencing of the TCRbeta CDR3 region. The immunoSEQ Assay was used for sequencing of TCRbeta CDR3 regions. What TCRdb holds here is the immuneACCESS table cut down to in-frame rearrangements. Part of the clones is not present; checked against another copy, under half of the missing clones reflect an unresolved V gene, and the others are unexplained. Present in this sample are about 20,000 clones, 83% of which were seen just once. The top ten constitute around 49% of the sample.

This sequence originates from an adult with an advanced solid tumor such as melanoma, head and neck, liver or kidney cancer. The rearranged chain carries TRBV27 and TRBJ2-1, with no D gene named confidently. Source: CD4+ or CD8+ T cells sorted from blood, taken in a trial of the OX40 agonist ivuxolimab. At the DNA level, the sequence is TGTGCCAGCAGTTTCGGTGGCGGCTCTATAAATGAGCAGTTCTTC. Translated, this gives CASSFGGGSINEQFF.